This T cell receptor (beta chain) is drawn from a study of cytomegalovirus exposure and HLA in healthy donors. Points from the study as a whole: In the analysis, some V segments, TRBV6-2 and TRBV6-3 included, were excluded as indistinguishable.

The PCR contained 60 Vbeta and 13 Jbeta primers. Assay: immunoSEQ multiplex PCR; the TCRdb copy retains only in-frame clones and omits some. The sample carries 110,000 to 150,000 clones, about 75% recorded once. About this clone: Its antigen is unknown.

Per the germline V gene, CDR1 is SGDLS and CDR2 is YYNGEE. J was trimmed by 5 bases and V by 4 bases; bases with no gene match: 10. The CDR3 consists of 16 residues. This clonotype was obtained from a young man in good health and CMV-seronegative. The sequenced sample consisted of PBMCs. The V call is TRBV9, the J call TRBJ2-1, with TRBD2 identical over 9 bases. The CDR3 nucleotides read TGTGCCAGCAGCATCGAAAGCGGGAGGACCAACAATGAGCAGTTCTTC. It codes for CASSIESGRTNNEQFF.